The clone carrying this T cell receptor (beta chain) was observed a single time. The CDR3 consists of 16 residues. The V gene's germline CDR1 is SNHLY and CDR2 FYNNEI. Trimming removed 4 bases from V and 3 bases from J; junction bases left unmatched: 8. This sample is drawn from a study of breast tumors, draining lymph nodes, adjacent tissues. One entry per CDR3 protein, called by TCRdb with MiXCR from the multiplex PCR reads. The table lists under 300,000 distinct CDR3 sequences, under 40% of them singletons. Breast cancer patients provided tissue from their axillary draining lymph nodes. This chain links TRBV2 with TRBJ2-5; TRBD2 matches 10 bases. Specimen: axillary lymph node tissue. The source of this sequence is a female donor with breast cancer. Some clones in this sample may be carry-over from other donors' samples. The CDR3 DNA reads as TGTGCCAGCAGTGCCCGTAGCGGGAGGAGCAAAGAGACCCAGTACTTC. It encodes CASSARSGRSKETQYF.